This T cell receptor (beta chain) was observed in a study of blood T cell repertoires in COVID-19. Study information: Samples taken during acute and convalescent COVID-19 were collected in the United States, Italy and Spain. Sample material is recorded as cDNA or gDNA derived from T cells, B-cell-depleted T cells, or PBMCs.

As originally analysed: From reference gene primer amplification, estimates of nucleated cell counts were derived. The table came from immunoSEQ multiplex PCR; TCRdb's copy has only in-frame clones and leaves some out. The V and J calls and the clone size are those of that table, but D and trimming were determined from the DNA. This table has roughly 240,000 clones, 65% to 90% appearing once. Germline CDR1 and CDR2: SGHRS and YFSETQ. V gave up 0 bases and J gave up 7 bases; unmatched junction bases: 7. The CDR3 has 15 residues. Material for sequencing was peripheral blood. The chain has TRBV5-1 and TRBJ2-5; 9 nucleotides line up with TRBD2. This clonotype was sampled from a man aged 40-50 years who had recovered from COVID-19. The CDR3 DNA reads TGCGCCAGCAGCTTGGCCCCAGCGGGGGGTGGGACCCAGTACTTC. Protein: CASSLAPAGGGTQYF.